This TCR beta chain was identified in a study of blood T cell repertoires in COVID-19. Study-level information: Researchers got acute and convalescent COVID-19 samples from the United States, Italy and Spain. Nucleic acid was either cDNA or gDNA, and it came from T cells, B-cell-depleted T cells, or PBMCs.

Original processing notes: Amplification of reference gene primers provided the estimated nucleated cell counts. Profiling relied on immunoSEQ multiplex PCR, and the TCRdb table lists in-frame clones only, not all of them. From that table come the V and J calls and clone size; the DNA was used to work out D and trimming. The repertoire holds around 180,000 clones, around 89% seen once, with approximately 4% in the top ten. Sequenced: peripheral blood. The source of this sequence is a human donor in a cohort sampled during active COVID-19.

CDR3: CASSRTLAGQGAESGANVLTF. DNA for the CDR3: TGTGCCAGCAGCCGAACACTTGCAGGACAGGGGGCCGAATCTGGGGCCAACGTCCTGACTTTC. The rearrangement uses TRBV4-2 and TRBJ2-6; 11 nucleotides match TRBD1. Germline-derived CDR1 and CDR2 are LGHNA and YNFKEQ. Trimming at V came to 4 bases and at J to 1 base, leaving 15 bases not matched to a gene. The CDR3 covers 21 residues.